The 27 T cell receptor beta chains given below trace back to one sample, sequenced in a study of blood T cell repertoires in COVID-19. Only in-frame clones appear in the TCRdb table, and some are missing; sequencing was by immunoSEQ multiplex PCR. The sample yields 100,000 to 150,000 clones, approximately 74% seen once. Sample: peripheral blood. The origin of the receptors is a man aged 60-69 years with acute or convalescent COVID-19.

On this clone: One junction end does not reproduce the germline sequence, and a read error may be involved. The V call is TRBV6-4, the J call TRBJ1-1; 8 bases map to TRBD1. CDR3 length: 12 amino acids. The germline CDR1 and CDR2 sequences are MRHNA and SNTAGT. The CDR3 loop is CASRQGASEAFF. The CDR3, as DNA: TGTGCGAGCAGGCAGGGGGCGAGTGAAGCTTTCTTT.

The gene calls are TRBV7-2 and TRBJ1-4, with D hard to call. Germline lookup yields CDR1 SGHTA and CDR2 FQGNSA. V lost 5 bases, J lost 12 bases, and 19 bases lay in between. The CDR3 length is 14 residues. In nucleotides, the CDR3 is TGTGCCAGCAGCCGTGGGAGAGGCGGGTGGGAACTGTTTTTT. Translation gives CASSRGRGGWELFF.

The J gene is TRBJ1-4, the V gene TRBV5-1; D uncertain. This CDR3 has 15 amino acids. From germline, CDR1 is SGHRS and CDR2 YFSETQ. The V and J ends lost 4 bases and 0 bases respectively, with 10 bases between them. CDR3 residues: CASSLTGATNEKLFF. DNA for the CDR3: TGCGCCAGCAGCCTTACCGGGGCAACTAATGAAAAACTGTTTTTT.

The rearrangement links TRBV7-7 to TRBJ2-1; maybe TRBD2 (6 bases). The CDR3 is 15 residues long. V shed 5 bases and J shed 2 bases, with 13 bases lying between them. Germline CDR1 reads SSHAT; CDR2 reads FNYEAQ (reference sequence). In nucleotides, the CDR3 is TGTGCCAGCAGCCCCCTCGGGAGTCCCTACAATGAGCAGTTCTTC. It codes for CASSPLGSPYNEQFF. The whole variable domain, filled in from reference TRBV7-7 and TRBJ2-1, reads GAGVSQSPRYKVTKRGQDVTLRCDPISSHATLYWYQQALGQGPEFLTYFNYEAQPDKSGLPSDRFSAERPEGSISTLTIQRTEQRDSAMYRCASSPLGSPYNEQFFGPGTRLTVL.

This clone was picked up one time. This chain uses TRBV6-5 with TRBJ1-1; D gene ambiguous. The germline V and J ends were trimmed by 2 bases and 0 bases, with 7 bases remaining between them. The CDR3 totals 14 residues. Germline V CDR1 and CDR2: MNHEY, SVGAGI. The CDR3 DNA reads as TGTGCCAGCAGTTACGAGAAGATGAACACTGAAGCTTTCTTT. This codes for CASSYEKMNTEAFF.

This sequence joins TRBV28 and TRBJ2-7; TRBD2 might be the D (6 bases). Trimming removed 6 bases from V and 0 bases from J, with 15 bases in between. Germline CDR1 is MDHEN and CDR2 is SYDVKM. This CDR3 is 15 amino acids long. The CDR3 protein is CASSSPAGTSYEQYF. The CDR3 DNA reads TGTGCCAGCAGCAGCCCAGCGGGCACCTCCTACGAGCAGTACTTC.

The chain employs TRBV2 and TRBJ2-7; TRBD1 aligns across 7 bases. The V segment lost 5 bases and the J segment 4 bases; nucleotides outside the gene matches: 8. From germline, CDR1 is SNHLY and CDR2 FYNNEI. The CDR3 loop spans 14 amino acids. CDR3 bases: TGTGCCAGCAGTTACAGGGGAGCAGGGTACGAGCAGTACTTC. Translation gives CASSYRGAGYEQYF.

The genes are TRBV3-1 (or the pseudogene TRBV3-2) and TRBJ2-1; TRBD2 aligns across 10 bases. After removal of 3 bases from V and 3 bases from J, the junction contained 11 bases not matched to a gene. The CDR3 is made up of 18 amino acids. In germline, CDR1 is LGHDT, CDR2 YNNKEL (reference sequence). This CDR3 reads CASSQGFPGLAIYNEQFF. For the CDR3, the DNA is TGTGCCAGCAGCCAGGGATTCCCGGGACTAGCGATCTACAATGAGCAGTTCTTC.

The chain carries TRBV7-6 and TRBJ2-2; D is ambiguous. Germline V gene lookup returns CDR1 SGHVS and CDR2 FNYEAQ. The length of the CDR3 is 18 residues. V lost 2 bases to trimming and J lost 0 bases, with 16 bases between them. The CDR3 spells CASSLTPISIANTGELFF. The CDR3 DNA follows: TGTGCCAGCAGCTTAACGCCGATCAGTATTGCGAACACCGGGGAGCTGTTTTTT.

This clone has at least ten counts. CDR3 loop: CASRGVGTGAYNEQFF. The CDR3 bases are TGTGCCAGCAGAGGAGTAGGGACAGGGGCATACAATGAGCAGTTCTTC. The chain uses TRBV14 and TRBJ2-1; the match to TRBD1 covers 10 bases. The CDR3 length is 16 residues. Germline V gene lookup returns CDR1 SGHDN and CDR2 FVKESK. J lost 4 bases, V lost 6 bases, and 9 bases had no gene match.

The chain carries TRBV7-8 and TRBJ2-7, with TRBD1 identical over 7 bases. The CDR3 loop spans 14 amino acids. The V segment lost 4 bases and the J segment 10 bases; nucleotides outside the gene matches: 13. Germline CDR1 is SGHVS and CDR2 is FQNEAQ. The CDR3 loop is CASSWLPAGGNQYF. The DNA for the CDR3 is TGTGCCAGCAGCTGGCTCCCAGCAGGGGGTAATCAGTACTTC.

The V and J genes are TRBV7-3 and TRBJ2-3; TRBD2 matches 9 bases. V shed 2 bases, J shed 5 bases, and the junction held 5 bases outside the gene matches. This CDR3 spans 15 amino acids. Germline assignment: CDR1 SGHTA and CDR2 FQGTGA. The CDR3 protein is CASSLVAGVGDTQYF. Here the CDR3 DNA reads TGTGCCAGCAGCTTAGTAGCGGGAGTGGGAGATACGCAGTATTTT.

The CDR3 sequence: CASIGGAAGFEAFF. CDR3 nucleotide sequence: TGTGCCAGTATTGGTGGGGCAGCCGGGTTTGAAGCTTTCTTT. V gene TRBV19 combines with J gene TRBJ1-1; TRBD1 is a possible D gene (5 bases). V was clipped by 7 bases and J by 7 bases, with 19 bases between them. CDR3 length: 14 amino acids. The germline V gene has CDR1 LNHDA and CDR2 SQIVND (reference sequence).

The gene calls are TRBV29-1 and TRBJ1-1, with D tentatively TRBD1 (5 bases). The CDR3 totals 12 residues. Trimming took 7 bases from V and 8 from J, leaving 17 bases between them. CDR1 and CDR2 from the germline V gene are SQVTM and ANQGSEA. CDR3 nucleotide sequence: TGCAGCGCTATCCAGGGAAATGGAGAAGCTTTCTTT. It encodes CSAIQGNGEAFF. The full variable domain, rest sourced from reference TRBV29-1 and TRBJ1-1, is SAVISQKPSRDICQRGTSLTIQCQVDSQVTMMFWYRQQPGQSLTLIATANQGSEATYESGFVIDKFPISRPNLTFSTLTVSNMSPEDSSIYLCSAIQGNGEAFFGQGTRLTVV.

The V gene is TRBV13, the J gene TRBJ1-1, with D unclear. The CDR3 length is 12 residues. The germline V gene encodes CDR1 PRHDT and CDR2 FYEKMQ (reference sequence). V gave up 4 bases and J gave up 6 bases, with 9 bases separating them. The chain's CDR3 is CASSSTGSEAFF. CDR3 sequence (DNA): TGTGCCAGCAGCTCCACCGGGTCTGAAGCTTTCTTT. Filled out from reference TRBV13 and TRBJ1-1, the complete variable domain reads AAGVIQSPRHLIKEKRETATLKCYPIPRHDTVYWYQQGPGQDPQFLISFYEKMQSDKGSIPDRFSAQQFSDYHSELNMSSLELGDSALYFCASSSTGSEAFFGQGTRLTVV.

The chain employs TRBV27 and TRBJ2-1, with 7 bases that match TRBD2. The J segment lost 6 bases and the V segment lost 6 bases, leaving 11 bases of the junction unmatched. The CDR3 consists of 15 residues. The V gene's germline CDR1 is MNHEY and CDR2 SMNVEV (reference sequence). The CDR3 nucleotides are TGTGCCAGCAGAAGCCGACTAGCCGGTTTCAATGAGCAGTTCTTC. This codes for CASRSRLAGFNEQFF.

In its sample, this clone was seen a few times. The V call is TRBV5-5, the J call TRBJ1-1; tentatively, D is TRBD1 (6 bases). Between the trimmed V and J ends, which lost 2 bases and 1 base, there was a span of 12 bases. Germline loops: CDR1 SGHKS, CDR2 YYEKEE (reference sequence). This CDR3 is 15 amino acids long. CDR3 sequence reads: CASSLYQGTNTEAFF. The CDR3 DNA sequence: TGTGCCAGCAGCTTATACCAGGGGACGAACACTGAAGCTTTCTTT.

V usage is TRBV10-3 and J usage is TRBJ2-4; D might be TRBD1 (7 bases). In germline, CDR1 is ENHRY, CDR2 SYGVKD. The CDR3 spans 18 residues. Trimming stripped 2 bases from V and 4 bases from J, with 21 bases between. CDR3 coding DNA: TGTGCCATCAGTGAGATTAGAGGGGGCCTAGGGGGGAAAAACATTCAGTACTTC. Its translation is CAISEIRGGLGGKNIQYF.

The genes are TRBV29-1 and TRBJ2-2, with 12 bases lining up with TRBD2. This CDR3 is 14 amino acids long. Germline CDR1 reads SQVTM; CDR2 reads ANQGSEA. CDR3 coding DNA: TGCGTGACTAGCGGGGGCCTGGACACCGGGGAGCTGTTTTTT. This codes for CVTSGGLDTGELFF.

As to this clone: An end of the junction differs from the germline gene, which may be a read error. This chain uses TRBV6-5 with TRBJ1-2; 7 bases line up with TRBD1. Germline CDR1 MNHEY, CDR2 SVGAGI. The CDR3 sequence is 15 residues long. CDR3: CASSYSGGLGGGYTF. The CDR3 coding sequence is TGTGCCAGCAGCTACTCAGGGGGTTTGGGGGGGGGCTACACCTTC.

This chain joins TRBV28 and TRBJ1-1; a weak D match, TRBD1 (5 bases). Trimming took off 10 bases at V and 1 base at J, with 10 bases between the two ends. This CDR3 spans 12 amino acids. The germline V gene encodes CDR1 MDHEN and CDR2 SYDVKM. Here the CDR3 DNA reads TGTGCCACCGCGGGGCCGAACACTGAAGCTTTCTTT. Translation: CATAGPNTEAFF.

The chain links TRBV25-1 to TRBJ1-5; 9 bases align to TRBD1. This CDR3 region has 15 residues. V shed 3 bases and J 2 bases; nucleotides not matched to a gene: 2. Germline CDR1 and CDR2: MGHDK and SYGVNS. DNA of the CDR3: TGTGCCAGCAGTGATAGGACAGGGGGCAATCAGCCCCAGCATTTT. Amino acid sequence: CASSDRTGGNQPQHF.

The V and J genes are TRBV27 and TRBJ2-3; D perhaps matches TRBD1 (6 bases). The CDR3 is made up of 15 amino acids. Trimming cost V 5 bases and J 5 bases, with 17 bases left between them. The germline CDR1 and CDR2 sequences are MNHEY and SMNVEV (reference sequence). CDR3 region: CASSNYRDLGDTQYF. The CDR3 coding sequence is TGTGCCAGCAGTAACTACAGGGATCTAGGAGATACGCAGTATTTT.

The rearrangement joins TRBV24-1 to TRBJ1-2; a weak D match, TRBD1 (6 bases). CDR3 length equals 13 residues. Germline V gives CDR1 KGHDR, CDR2 SFDVKD. With 5 bases removed from V and 4 bases from J, the gap between germline ends came to 10 bases. CDR3 in amino acids: CATSADSFYGYTF. The DNA of the CDR3 is TGTGCCACCAGTGCGGACAGTTTCTATGGCTACACCTTC.

This chain joins TRBV13 and TRBJ1-4; a possible D gene is TRBD1 (6 bases). The CDR3 contains 15 residues. V lost 2 bases and J lost 4, with 11 bases in between. Germline V gene sequence: CDR1 PRHDT, CDR2 FYEKMQ (reference sequence). The CDR3 loop is CASSLKQGRNEKLFF. As DNA, the CDR3 is TGTGCCAGCAGCTTAAAACAGGGACGTAATGAAAAACTGTTTTTT. Full variable domain (outside the CDR3, taken from reference TRBV13 and TRBJ1-4): AAGVIQSPRHLIKEKRETATLKCYPIPRHDTVYWYQQGPGQDPQFLISFYEKMQSDKGSIPDRFSAQQFSDYHSELNMSSLELGDSALYFCASSLKQGRNEKLFFGSGTQLSVL.

V is TRBV7-3 and J is TRBJ2-3, with TRBD1 as a possible D gene (6 bases). V shed 5 bases and J shed 0 bases, with 9 bases lying between them. The V gene's germline CDR1 is SGHTA and CDR2 FQGTGA. This CDR3 spans 14 amino acids. In nucleotides, the CDR3 is TGTGCCAGCAGCCCAGGGGCTAGCACAGATACGCAGTATTTT. It codes for CASSPGASTDTQYF. The full variable domain, its missing parts supplied by reference TRBV7-3 and TRBJ2-3, is GAGVSQTPSNKVTEKGKYVELRCDPISGHTALYWYRQSLGQGPEFLIYFQGTGAADDSGLPNDRFFAVRPEGSVSTLKIQRTERGDSAVYLCASSPGASTDTQYFGPGTRLTVL.

The J gene is TRBJ2-3, the V gene TRBV14; 14 nucleotides line up with TRBD2. The CDR3 sequence is 20 residues long. From germline, CDR1 is SGHDN and CDR2 FVKESK. Trimming cost V 0 bases and J 4 bases; bases outside gene matches: 12. This chain's CDR3 is CASSQENRLAGGRAPDTQYF. Written as DNA, the CDR3 is TGTGCCAGCAGCCAAGAAAATCGACTAGCGGGGGGGCGTGCCCCAGATACGCAGTATTTT.